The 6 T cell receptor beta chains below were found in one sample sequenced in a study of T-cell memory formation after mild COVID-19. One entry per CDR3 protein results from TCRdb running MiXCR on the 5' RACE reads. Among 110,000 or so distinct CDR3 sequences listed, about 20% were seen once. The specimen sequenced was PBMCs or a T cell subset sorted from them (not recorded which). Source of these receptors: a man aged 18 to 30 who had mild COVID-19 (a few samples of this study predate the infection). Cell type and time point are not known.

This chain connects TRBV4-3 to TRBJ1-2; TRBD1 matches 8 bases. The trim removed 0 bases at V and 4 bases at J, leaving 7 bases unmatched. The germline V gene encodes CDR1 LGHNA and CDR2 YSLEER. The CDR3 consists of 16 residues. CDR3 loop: CASSQDGQGAGYGYTF. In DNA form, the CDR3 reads TGCGCCAGCAGCCAAGATGGCCAGGGGGCAGGCTATGGCTACACCTTC.

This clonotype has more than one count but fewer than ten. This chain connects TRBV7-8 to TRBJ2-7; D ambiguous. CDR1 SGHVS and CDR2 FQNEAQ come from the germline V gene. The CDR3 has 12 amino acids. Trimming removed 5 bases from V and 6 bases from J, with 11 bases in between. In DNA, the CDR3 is TGTGCCAGCAGCCCTGGTTACGGCGAGCAGTACGTC. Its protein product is CASSPGYGEQYV.

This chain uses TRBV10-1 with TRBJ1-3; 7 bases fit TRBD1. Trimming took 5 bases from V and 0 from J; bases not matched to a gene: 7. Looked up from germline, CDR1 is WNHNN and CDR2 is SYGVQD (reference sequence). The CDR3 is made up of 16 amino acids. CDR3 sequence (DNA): TGCGCCAGCAGTTGGGACAGCCGAAGCTCTGGAAACACCATATATTTT. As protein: CASSWDSRSSGNTIYF.

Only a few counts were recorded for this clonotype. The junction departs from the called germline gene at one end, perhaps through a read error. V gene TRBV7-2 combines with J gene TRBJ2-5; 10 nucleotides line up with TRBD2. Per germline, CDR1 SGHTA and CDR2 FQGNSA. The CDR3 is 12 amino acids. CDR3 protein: CASSFEREGLHF. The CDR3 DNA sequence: TGTGCCAGCAGCTTTGAGCGGGAGGGCCTGCACTTC. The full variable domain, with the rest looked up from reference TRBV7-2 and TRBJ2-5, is GAGVSQSPSNKVTEKGKDVELRCDPISGHTALYWYRQSLGQGLEFLIYFQGNSAPDKSGLPSDRFSAERTGGSVSTLTIQRTQQEDSAVYLCASSFEREGLHFGPGTRLLVL.

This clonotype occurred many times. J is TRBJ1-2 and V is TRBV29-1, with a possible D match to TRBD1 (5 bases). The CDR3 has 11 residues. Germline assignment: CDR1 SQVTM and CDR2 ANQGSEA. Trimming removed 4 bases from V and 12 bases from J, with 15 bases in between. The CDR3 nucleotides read TGCAGCGTTGTTGGGGGAACCACCGACACCTTC. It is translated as CSVVGGTTDTF.

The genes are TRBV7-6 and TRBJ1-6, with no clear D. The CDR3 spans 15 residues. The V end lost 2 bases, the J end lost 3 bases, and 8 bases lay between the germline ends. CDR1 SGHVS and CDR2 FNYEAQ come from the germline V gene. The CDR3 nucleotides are TGTGCCAGCAGCTTATTTACCGACTATAATTCACCCCTCCACTTT. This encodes CASSLFTDYNSPLHF.